The entry below describes one T cell receptor (beta chain). This sample was included in a study of cytomegalovirus exposure and HLA in healthy donors. The V gene's germline CDR1 is SGHDT and CDR2 YYEEEE. The CDR3 loop spans 15 amino acids. Trimming pared 4 bases from V and 5 bases from J, leaving 19 bases between. 60 Vbeta and 13 Jbeta primers were used in PCR. Assay: immunoSEQ multiplex PCR; the TCRdb copy retains only in-frame clones and omits some. The data show about 200,000 clones, roughly 70% seen once. This sequence originates from a woman aged 25 to 39 in good health and CMV-seronegative. V is TRBV5-6 and J is TRBJ2-7; maybe TRBD1 (6 bases). The specimen was PBMCs. The CDR3 DNA reads TGTGCCAGCAGCAACTCTCAGGGGCAATTAGACGAGCAGTACTTC. This encodes CASSNSQGQLDEQYF.